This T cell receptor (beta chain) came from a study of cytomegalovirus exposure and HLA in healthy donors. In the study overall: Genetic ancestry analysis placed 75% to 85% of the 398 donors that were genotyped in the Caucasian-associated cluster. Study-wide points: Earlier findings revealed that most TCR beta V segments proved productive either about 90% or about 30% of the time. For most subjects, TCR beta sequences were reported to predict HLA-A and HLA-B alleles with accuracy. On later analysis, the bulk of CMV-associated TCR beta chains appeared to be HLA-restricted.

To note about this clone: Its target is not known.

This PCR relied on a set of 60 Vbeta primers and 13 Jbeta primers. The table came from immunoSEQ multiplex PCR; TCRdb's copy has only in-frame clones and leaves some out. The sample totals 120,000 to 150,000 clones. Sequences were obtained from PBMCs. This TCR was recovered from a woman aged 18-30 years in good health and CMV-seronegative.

In DNA form, the CDR3 reads TGTGCCAGCAGCTCGGGACTAACCCTTCATGAGCAGTTCTTC. The encoded protein is CASSSGLTLHEQFF. V and J are TRBV11-3 and TRBJ2-1; 7 positions match TRBD2. J was trimmed by 8 bases and V by 4 bases; bases with no gene match: 8. Germline lookup yields CDR1 SGHNT and CDR2 YENEEA. The CDR3 is 14 residues long.